The T cell receptor (beta chain) described here comes from a study of blood T cell repertoires in COVID-19. Background on the study: PBMCs, B-cell-depleted T cells, or T cells provided the cDNA or gDNA that made up the material.

In terms of age and location, participants ranged from roughly 18 to 90 years and lived in about 25 US areas. Using immunoSEQ multiplex PCR, the repertoire was profiled, and TCRdb retains in-frame clones only, with some absent. The table lists hundreds of thousands of clones, around 89% of them singletons. Germline V gene data show CDR1 as SGHTA and CDR2 as FQGNSA. The ends lost 7 bases at V and 9 bases at J; junction bases unmatched: 15. The CDR3 has 17 amino acids. The chain carries TRBV7-2 and TRBJ2-1; 13 positions agree with TRBD2. Material for sequencing was PBMCs or T cells enriched from blood (not recorded which). The receptor was derived from a young woman with acute COVID-19. The CDR3 bases are TGTGCCAGCACCTCAGTAGGGACTAGCGGGATTATGGGTGAGCAGTTCTTC. This encodes CASTSVGTSGIMGEQFF.